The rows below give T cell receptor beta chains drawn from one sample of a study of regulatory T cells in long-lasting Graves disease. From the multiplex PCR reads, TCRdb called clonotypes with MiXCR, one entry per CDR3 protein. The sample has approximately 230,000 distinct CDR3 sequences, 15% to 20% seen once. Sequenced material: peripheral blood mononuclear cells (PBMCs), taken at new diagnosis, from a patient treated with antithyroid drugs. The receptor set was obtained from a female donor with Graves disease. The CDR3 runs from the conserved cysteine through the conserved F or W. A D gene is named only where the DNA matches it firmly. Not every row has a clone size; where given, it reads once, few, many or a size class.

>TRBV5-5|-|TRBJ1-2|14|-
CASSWDRNFYGYTF
TGTGCCAGCAGCTGGGACCGAAACTTCTATGGCTACACCTTC
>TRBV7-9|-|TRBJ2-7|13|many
CASSRGQGYEQYF
TGTGCCAGCAGCCGCGGACAAGGCTACGAGCAGTACTTC
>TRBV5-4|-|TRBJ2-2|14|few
CASSPLVGTGELFF
TGTGCCAGCAGTCCACTAGTGGGCACCGGGGAGCTGTTTTTT
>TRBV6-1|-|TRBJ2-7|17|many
CASSEAGFGGGPYEQYF
TGTGCCAGCAGTGAAGCGGGGTTCGGGGGAGGCCCCTACGAGCAGTACTTC
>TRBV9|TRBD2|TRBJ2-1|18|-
CASSVEGTSGRAGDEQFF
TGTGCCAGCAGCGTAGAGGGGACTAGCGGGAGGGCCGGGGATGAGCAGTTCTTC
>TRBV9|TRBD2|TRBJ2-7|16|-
CASSVEGTSGSSGQYF
TGTGCCAGCAGCGTAGAGGGGACTAGCGGGAGCTCCGGGCAGTACTTC
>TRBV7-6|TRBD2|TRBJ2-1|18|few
CASSPQPASGTSYNEQFF
TGTGCCAGCAGCCCTCAACCGGCTAGCGGTACCTCCTACAATGAGCAGTTCTTC
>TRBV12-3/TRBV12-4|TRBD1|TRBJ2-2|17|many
CASSFRNPGQRTGELFF
TGTGCCAGCAGTTTTAGGAATCCGGGACAGCGGACCGGGGAGCTGTTTTTT
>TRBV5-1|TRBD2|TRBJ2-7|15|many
CASKASGSLRYEQYF
TGCGCCAGCAAGGCTAGCGGGAGTTTACGCTACGAGCAGTACTTC
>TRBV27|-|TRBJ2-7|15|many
CASSLSRVLVYEQYF
TGTGCCAGCAGTTTATCGCGGGTCCTGGTCTACGAGCAGTACTTC
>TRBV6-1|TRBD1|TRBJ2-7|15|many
CASRPPGQASYEQYF
TGTGCCAGCAGACCACCAGGACAGGCCTCCTACGAGCAGTACTTC
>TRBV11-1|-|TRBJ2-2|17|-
CASSSTLASKNTGELFF
TGTGCCAGCAGCTCAACTCTGGCCAGCAAGAACACCGGGGAGCTGTTTTTT
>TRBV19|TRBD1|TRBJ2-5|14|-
CASSTSGTGETQYF
TGTGCCAGTAGTACTTCCGGGACAGGGGAGACCCAGTACTTC
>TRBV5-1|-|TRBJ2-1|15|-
CASSRWAEEYNEQFF
TGCGCCAGCAGCAGGTGGGCAGAAGAGTACAATGAGCAGTTCTTC
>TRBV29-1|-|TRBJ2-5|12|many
CSVVRGQETQYF
TGCAGCGTTGTGCGGGGCCAAGAGACCCAGTACTTC
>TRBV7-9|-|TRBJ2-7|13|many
CASSLDGGYEQYF
TGTGCCAGCAGCTTAGATGGGGGCTACGAGCAGTACTTC
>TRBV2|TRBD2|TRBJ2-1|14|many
CASSGRTSGSLWVF
TGTGCCAGCAGTGGCCGGACTAGCGGGAGTCTTTGGGTCTTC
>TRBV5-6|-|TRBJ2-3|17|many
CASSLFGAGRTADTQYF
TGTGCCAGCAGCTTGTTTGGGGCAGGGAGAACCGCAGATACGCAGTATTTT
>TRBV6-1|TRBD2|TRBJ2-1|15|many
CASSSGRALWNEQFF
TGTGCCAGCAGCAGCGGGAGGGCCTTGTGGAATGAGCAGTTCTTC
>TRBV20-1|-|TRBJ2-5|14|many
CSARDTPPKETQYF
TGCAGTGCTAGAGATACCCCCCCTAAAGAGACCCAGTACTTC